The entry below gives a single TCR beta chain sequence along with its context. This entry is derived from a study of T cells after posttransplantation cyclophosphamide. V trimming: 6 bases; J trimming: 6 bases; junction bases outside the gene matches: 8. Per the germline V gene, CDR1 is MNHEY and CDR2 is SVGAGI. The CDR3 covers 14 residues. A marrow graft followed busulfan-fludarabine conditioning, with cyclophosphamide on days +3 and +4. Sequencing used immunoSEQ multiplex PCR; TCRdb keeps in-frame clones, though not all of them. The top ten clones hold roughly an eighth of a sample with about 22,000 clones, 86% of them seen once.

The TCR was taken from a female patient aged 25-40 years who received an allogeneic stem cell transplant from an unrelated donor, was CMV-positive, and had no GVHD. The T cells may partly be graft donor cells. The V call is TRBV6-5, the J call TRBJ2-1; 7 nucleotides align to TRBD1. Specimen: PBMCs, collected after allogeneic stem cell transplant with posttransplant cyclophosphamide. CDR3 residues: CASSQTGFINEQFF. The CDR3 DNA reads TGTGCCAGCAGCCAGACAGGGTTTATCAATGAGCAGTTCTTC.